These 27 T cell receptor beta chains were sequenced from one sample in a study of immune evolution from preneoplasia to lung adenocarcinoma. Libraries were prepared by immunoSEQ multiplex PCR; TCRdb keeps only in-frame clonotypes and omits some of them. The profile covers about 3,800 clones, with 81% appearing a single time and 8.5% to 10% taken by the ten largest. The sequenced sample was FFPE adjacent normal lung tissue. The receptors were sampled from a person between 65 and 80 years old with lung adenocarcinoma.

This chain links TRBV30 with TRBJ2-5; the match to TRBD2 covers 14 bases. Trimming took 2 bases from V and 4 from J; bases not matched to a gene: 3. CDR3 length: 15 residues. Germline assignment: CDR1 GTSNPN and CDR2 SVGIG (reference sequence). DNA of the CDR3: TGTGCCTGGAGTAGTGGACTAGCGGGAGGAGAGACCCAGTACTTC. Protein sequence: CAWSSGLAGGETQYF. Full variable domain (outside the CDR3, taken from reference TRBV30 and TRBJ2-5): SQTIHQWPATLVQPVGSPLSLECTVEGTSNPNLYWYRQAAGRGLQLLFYSVGIGQISSEVPQNLSASRPQDRQFILSSKKLLLSDSGFYLCAWSSGLAGGETQYFGPGTRLLVL.

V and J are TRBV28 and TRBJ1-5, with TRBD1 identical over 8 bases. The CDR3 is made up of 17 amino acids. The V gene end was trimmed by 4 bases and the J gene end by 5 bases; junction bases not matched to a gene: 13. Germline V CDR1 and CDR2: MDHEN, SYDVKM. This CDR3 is CASSSLPGQEVDQPQHF. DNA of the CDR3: TGTGCCAGCAGTTCACTTCCGGGACAGGAAGTCGATCAGCCCCAGCATTTT.

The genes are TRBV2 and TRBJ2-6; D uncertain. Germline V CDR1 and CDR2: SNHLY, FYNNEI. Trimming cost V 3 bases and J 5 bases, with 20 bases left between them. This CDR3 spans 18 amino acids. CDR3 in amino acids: CASSELSSIQSRANVLTF. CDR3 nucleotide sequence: TGTGCCAGCAGTGAGTTGTCTTCGATACAAAGTCGGGCCAACGTCCTGACTTTC.

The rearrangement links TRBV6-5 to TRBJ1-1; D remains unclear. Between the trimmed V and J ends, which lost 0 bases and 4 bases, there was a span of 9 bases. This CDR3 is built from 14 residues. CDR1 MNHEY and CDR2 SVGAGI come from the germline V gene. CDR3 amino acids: CASSYSRLFTEAFF. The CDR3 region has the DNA TGTGCCAGCAGTTACTCTAGGCTTTTCACTGAAGCTTTCTTT.

CDR3 nucleotides: TGTGCCAGCAGCCCCGCAGGGTTTGGGGATAATCAGCCCCAGCATTTT. As protein: CASSPAGFGDNQPQHF. The V gene is TRBV7-8, the J gene TRBJ1-5; D is possibly TRBD1 (5 bases). Deletions cut 5 bases from V and 4 bases from J, with 18 bases between. Germline values: CDR1 SGHVS, CDR2 FQNEAQ. CDR3 length equals 16 residues.

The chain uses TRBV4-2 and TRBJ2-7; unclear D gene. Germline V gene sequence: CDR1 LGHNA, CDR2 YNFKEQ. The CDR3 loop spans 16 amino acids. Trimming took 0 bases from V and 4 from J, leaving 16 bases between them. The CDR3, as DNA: TGTGCCAGCAGCCAAGATCGATCTGCTAGGCTATACGAGCAGTACTTC. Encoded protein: CASSQDRSARLYEQYF.

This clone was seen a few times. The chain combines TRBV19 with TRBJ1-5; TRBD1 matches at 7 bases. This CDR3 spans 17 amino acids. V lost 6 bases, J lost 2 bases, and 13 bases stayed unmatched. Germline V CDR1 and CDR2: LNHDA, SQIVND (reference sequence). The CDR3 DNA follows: TGTGCCAGTAGCAAGACACCAGGGGGAACGGGCAATCAGCCCCAGCATTTT. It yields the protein CASSKTPGGTGNQPQHF.

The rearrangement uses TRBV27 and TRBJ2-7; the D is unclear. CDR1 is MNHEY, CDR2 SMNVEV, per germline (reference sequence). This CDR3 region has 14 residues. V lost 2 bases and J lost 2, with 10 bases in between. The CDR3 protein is CASSLQPKPYEQYF. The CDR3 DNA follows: TGTGCCAGCAGTTTACAACCGAAACCCTACGAGCAGTACTTC.

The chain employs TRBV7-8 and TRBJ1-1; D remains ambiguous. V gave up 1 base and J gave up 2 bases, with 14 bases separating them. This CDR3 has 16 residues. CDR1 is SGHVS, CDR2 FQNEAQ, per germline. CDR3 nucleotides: TGTGCCAGCAGCTTAGGAACAAGACAAAAAAACACTGAAGCTTTCTTT. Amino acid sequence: CASSLGTRQKNTEAFF.

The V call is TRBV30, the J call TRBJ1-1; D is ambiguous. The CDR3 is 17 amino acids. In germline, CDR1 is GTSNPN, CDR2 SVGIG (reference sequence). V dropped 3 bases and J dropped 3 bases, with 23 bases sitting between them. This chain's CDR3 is CAWSPRNFGRKDTEAFF. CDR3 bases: TGTGCCTGGAGCCCAAGAAATTTCGGACGGAAGGACACTGAAGCTTTCTTT.

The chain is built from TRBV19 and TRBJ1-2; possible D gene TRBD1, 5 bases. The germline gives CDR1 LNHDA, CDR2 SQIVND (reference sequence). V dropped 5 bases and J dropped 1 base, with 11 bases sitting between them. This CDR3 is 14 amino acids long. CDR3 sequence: CASSPQGVNYGYTF. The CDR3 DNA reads TGTGCCAGTAGTCCGCAAGGGGTTAACTATGGCTACACCTTC.

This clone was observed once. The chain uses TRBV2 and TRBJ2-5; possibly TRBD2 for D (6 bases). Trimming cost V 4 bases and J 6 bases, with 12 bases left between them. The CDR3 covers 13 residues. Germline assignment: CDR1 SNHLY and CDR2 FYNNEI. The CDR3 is CASSAEGEKTQYF. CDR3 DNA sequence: TGTGCCAGCAGTGCGGAGGGCGAGAAGACCCAGTACTTC. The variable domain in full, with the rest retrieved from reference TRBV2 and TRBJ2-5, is EPEVTQTPSHQVTQMGQEVILRCVPISNHLYFYWYRQILGQKVEFLVSFYNNEISEKSEIFDDQFSVERPDGSNFTLKIRSTKLEDSAMYFCASSAEGEKTQYFGPGTRLLVL.

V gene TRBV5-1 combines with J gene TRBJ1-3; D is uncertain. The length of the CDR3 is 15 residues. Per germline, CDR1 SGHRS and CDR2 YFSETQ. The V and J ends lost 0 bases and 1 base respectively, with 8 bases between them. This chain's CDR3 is CASSLVAGSGNTIYF. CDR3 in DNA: TGCGCCAGCAGCTTGGTCGCGGGGTCTGGAAACACCATATATTTT. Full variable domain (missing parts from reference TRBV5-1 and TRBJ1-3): KAGVTQTPRYLIKTRGQQVTLSCSPISGHRSVSWYQQTPGQGLQFLFEYFSETQRNKGNFPGRFSGRQFSNSRSEMNVSTLELGDSALYLCASSLVAGSGNTIYFGEGSWLTVV.

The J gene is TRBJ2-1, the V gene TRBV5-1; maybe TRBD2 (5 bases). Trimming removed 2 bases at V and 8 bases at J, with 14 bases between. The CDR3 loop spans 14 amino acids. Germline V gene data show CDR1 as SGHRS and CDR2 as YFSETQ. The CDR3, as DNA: TGCGCCAGCAGCTTTTTTCGGGGTAGAGATGAGCAGTTCTTC. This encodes CASSFFRGRDEQFF.

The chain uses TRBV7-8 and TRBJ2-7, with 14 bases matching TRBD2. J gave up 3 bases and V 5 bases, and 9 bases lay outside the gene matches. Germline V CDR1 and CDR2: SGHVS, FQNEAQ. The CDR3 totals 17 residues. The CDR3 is CASSHLVGLAGDYEQYF. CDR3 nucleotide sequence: TGTGCCAGCAGCCATCTGGTGGGACTAGCGGGAGACTACGAGCAGTACTTC.

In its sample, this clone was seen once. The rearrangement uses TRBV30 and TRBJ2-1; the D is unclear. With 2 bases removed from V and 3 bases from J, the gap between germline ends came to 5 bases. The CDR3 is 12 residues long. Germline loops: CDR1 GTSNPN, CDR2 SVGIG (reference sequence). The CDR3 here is CAWSYRYNEQFF. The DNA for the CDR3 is TGTGCCTGGAGTTACCGCTACAATGAGCAGTTCTTC.

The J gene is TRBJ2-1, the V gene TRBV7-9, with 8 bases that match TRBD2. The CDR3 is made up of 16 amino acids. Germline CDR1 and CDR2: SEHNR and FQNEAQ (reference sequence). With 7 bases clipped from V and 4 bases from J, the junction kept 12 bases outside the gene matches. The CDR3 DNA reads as TGTGCCAGCACCCCGACGGGGGGGAGTTCATACAATGAGCAGTTCTTC. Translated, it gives CASTPTGGSSYNEQFF.

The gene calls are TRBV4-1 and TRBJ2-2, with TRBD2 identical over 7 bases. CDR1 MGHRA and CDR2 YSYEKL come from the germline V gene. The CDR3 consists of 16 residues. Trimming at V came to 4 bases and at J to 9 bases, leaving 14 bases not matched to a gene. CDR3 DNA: TGCGCCAGCAGCCCCTCCGGGCTAACGGGAGGCCGGGAGCTGTTTTTT. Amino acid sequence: CASSPSGLTGGRELFF.

The CDR3 nucleotides read TGCGCCAGCAAGACAGGGGGCCAGGCTAATGAAAAACTGTTTTTT. Translated: CASKTGGQANEKLFF. The rearrangement uses TRBV10-2 and TRBJ1-4; 10 nucleotides align to TRBD1. The CDR3 has 15 residues. The germline gives CDR1 WSHSY, CDR2 SAAADI. The V segment lost 7 bases and the J segment 3 bases; nucleotides outside the gene matches: 5.

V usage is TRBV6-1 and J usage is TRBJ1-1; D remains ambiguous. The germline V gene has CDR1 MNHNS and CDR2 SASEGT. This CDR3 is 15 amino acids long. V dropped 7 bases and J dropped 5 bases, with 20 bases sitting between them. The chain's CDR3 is CASKPRHNADTEAFF. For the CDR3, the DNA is TGTGCCAGCAAACCGCGACATAATGCGGATACTGAAGCTTTCTTT.

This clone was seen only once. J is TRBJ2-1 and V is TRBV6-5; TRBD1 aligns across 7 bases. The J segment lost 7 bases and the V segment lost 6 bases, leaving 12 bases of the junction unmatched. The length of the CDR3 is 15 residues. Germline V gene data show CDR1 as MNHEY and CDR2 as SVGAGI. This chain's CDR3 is CASSPDRMLRNEQFF. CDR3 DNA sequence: TGTGCCAGCAGCCCGGACAGGATGTTGAGAAATGAGCAGTTCTTC.

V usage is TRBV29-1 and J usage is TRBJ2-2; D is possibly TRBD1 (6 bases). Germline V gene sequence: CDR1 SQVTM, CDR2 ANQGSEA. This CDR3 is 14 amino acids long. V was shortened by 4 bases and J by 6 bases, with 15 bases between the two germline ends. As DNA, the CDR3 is TGCAGCGTTGGGGGGCTAGCCAATTCCGGGGAGCTGTTTTTT. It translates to CSVGGLANSGELFF.

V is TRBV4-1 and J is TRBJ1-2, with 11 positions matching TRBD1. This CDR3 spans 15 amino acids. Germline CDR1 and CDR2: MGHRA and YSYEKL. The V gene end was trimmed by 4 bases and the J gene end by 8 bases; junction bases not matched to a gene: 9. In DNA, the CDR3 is TGCGCCAGCAGCCTGGGACAGGGGGGTTTGGGGGGCTACACCTTC. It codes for CASSLGQGGLGGYTF.

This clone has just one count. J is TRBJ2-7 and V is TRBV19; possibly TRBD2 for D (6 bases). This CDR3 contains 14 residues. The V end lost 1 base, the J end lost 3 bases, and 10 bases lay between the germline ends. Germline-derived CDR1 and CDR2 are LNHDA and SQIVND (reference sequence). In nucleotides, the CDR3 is TGTGCCAGTAGTATAGGTGGAGGGAACTACGAGCAGTACTTC. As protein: CASSIGGGNYEQYF.

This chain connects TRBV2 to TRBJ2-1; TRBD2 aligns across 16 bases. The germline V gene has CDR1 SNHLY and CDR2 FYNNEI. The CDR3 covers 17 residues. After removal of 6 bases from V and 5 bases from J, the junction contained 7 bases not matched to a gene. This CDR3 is CASRTGLAGGTHNEQFF. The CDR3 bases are TGTGCCAGCAGAACGGGACTAGCGGGAGGGACCCACAATGAGCAGTTCTTC.

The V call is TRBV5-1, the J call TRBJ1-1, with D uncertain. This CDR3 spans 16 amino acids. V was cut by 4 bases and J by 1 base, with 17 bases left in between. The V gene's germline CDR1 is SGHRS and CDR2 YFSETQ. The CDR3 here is CASSHREGYGNTEAFF. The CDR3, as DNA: TGCGCCAGCAGCCACAGAGAAGGTTATGGGAACACTGAAGCTTTCTTT.

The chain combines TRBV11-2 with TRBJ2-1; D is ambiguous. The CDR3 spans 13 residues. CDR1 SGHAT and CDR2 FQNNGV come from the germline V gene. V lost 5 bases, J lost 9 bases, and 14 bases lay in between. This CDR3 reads CASSRHEVSEQFF. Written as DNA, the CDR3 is TGTGCCAGCAGCCGACATGAGGTCTCTGAGCAGTTCTTC.